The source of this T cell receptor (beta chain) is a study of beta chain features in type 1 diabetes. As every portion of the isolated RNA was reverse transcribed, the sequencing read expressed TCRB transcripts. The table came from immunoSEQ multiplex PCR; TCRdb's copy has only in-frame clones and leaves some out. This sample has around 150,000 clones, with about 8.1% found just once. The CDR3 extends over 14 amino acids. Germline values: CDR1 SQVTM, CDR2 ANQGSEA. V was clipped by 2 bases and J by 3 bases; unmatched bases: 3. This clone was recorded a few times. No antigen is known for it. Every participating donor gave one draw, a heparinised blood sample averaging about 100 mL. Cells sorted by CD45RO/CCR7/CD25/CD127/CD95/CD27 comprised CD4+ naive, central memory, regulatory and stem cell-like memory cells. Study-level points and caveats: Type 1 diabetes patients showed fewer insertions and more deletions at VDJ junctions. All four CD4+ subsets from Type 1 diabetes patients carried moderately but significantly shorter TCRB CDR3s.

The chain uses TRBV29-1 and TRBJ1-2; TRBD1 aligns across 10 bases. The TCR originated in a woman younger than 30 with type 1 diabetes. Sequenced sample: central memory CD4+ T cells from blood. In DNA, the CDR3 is TGCAGCGTTGAACCCGGGACAGGGGACTATGGCTACACCTTC. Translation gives CSVEPGTGDYGYTF.